The TCR beta chain under discussion was sequenced for a study of T cells in Graves' hyperthyroidism and ophthalmopathy. Graves' hyperthyroidism without ophthalmopathy progression within 18 months was termed stable. It was uncontrolled infection, other autoimmune disease, pregnancy or lactation that excluded patients. Diagnosis relied on clinical symptoms, serum thyroxine and TRAb, thyroid ultrasound and orbital computed tomography. V was pared by 1 base and J by 7 bases, with 4 bases of the junction left unmatched. This CDR3 spans 15 amino acids. Per germline, CDR1 SGHTA and CDR2 FQGNSA. TCR beta CDR3 regions were amplified from RNA. The TCR CDR3 first-round RT-PCR relied on the HTBI primer set. TCRdb re-analysed the multiplex PCR reads in MiXCR, keeping a single row per CDR3 protein. This sample has approximately 420,000 distinct CDR3 sequences, with roughly an eighth found just once.

This clonotype originated in a woman aged 18-30 years with Graves' hyperthyroidism. Sequenced sample: blood. The chain recombines TRBV7-2 with TRBJ2-1, with TRBD2 identical over 10 bases. The CDR3 nucleotides read TGTGCCAGCAGCTTAGAACTAGCGGGAAGAAATGAGCAGTTCTTC. It specifies CASSLELAGRNEQFF.